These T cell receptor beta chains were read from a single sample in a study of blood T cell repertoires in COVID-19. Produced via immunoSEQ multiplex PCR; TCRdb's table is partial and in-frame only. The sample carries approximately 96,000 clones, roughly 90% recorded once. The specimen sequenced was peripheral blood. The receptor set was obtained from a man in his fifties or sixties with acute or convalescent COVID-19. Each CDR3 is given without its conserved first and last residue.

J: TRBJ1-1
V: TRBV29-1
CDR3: SVPGQAIRDTEAF

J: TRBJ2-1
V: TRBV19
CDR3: ASSDPGTSGRGSYNEQF

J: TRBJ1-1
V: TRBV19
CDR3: ASFINTDRDTEAF

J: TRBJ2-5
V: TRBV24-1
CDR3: ATSPPGLETQY

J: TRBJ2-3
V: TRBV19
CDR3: ASSIARGHSDTQY

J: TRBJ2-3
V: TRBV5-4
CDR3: ASSLGGADTQY

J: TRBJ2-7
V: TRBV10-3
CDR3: AISEGGALDEQY

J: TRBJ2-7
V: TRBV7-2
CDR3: ASSFGVAPGKTYEQY

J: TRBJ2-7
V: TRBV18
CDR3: ASSPSRQGLYEQY

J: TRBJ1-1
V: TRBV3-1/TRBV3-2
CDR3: ASSQVGSGTEAF

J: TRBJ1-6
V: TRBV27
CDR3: ASSFTGGYNSPLH

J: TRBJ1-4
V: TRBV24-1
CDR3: ATSDRTEGNEKLF

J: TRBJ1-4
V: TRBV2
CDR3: ASTLDRGGEKLF

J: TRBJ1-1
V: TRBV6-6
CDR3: ASTNDIDAEAF

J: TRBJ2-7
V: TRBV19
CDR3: ASSPQGGQGFYEQY

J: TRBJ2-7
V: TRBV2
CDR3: ASDGQGYEQY

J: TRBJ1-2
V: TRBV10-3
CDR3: AIRGQEDGYT

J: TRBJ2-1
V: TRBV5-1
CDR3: ASSPRDYPYNEQF

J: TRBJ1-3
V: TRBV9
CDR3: ASSVTDAGNTIY

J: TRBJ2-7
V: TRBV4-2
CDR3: ASSQGTDEQY

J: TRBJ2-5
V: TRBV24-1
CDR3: ATSDLGLSTQY

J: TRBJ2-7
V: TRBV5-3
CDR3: ARRLGRAREQY

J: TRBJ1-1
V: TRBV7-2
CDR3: ASSSTGGGTEAF

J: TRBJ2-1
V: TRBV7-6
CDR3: ASSLVGEAATGYNEQF

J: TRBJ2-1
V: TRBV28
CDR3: ASSLYGRAFYNEQF

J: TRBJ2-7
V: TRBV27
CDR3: ASSPSPHRASEQY

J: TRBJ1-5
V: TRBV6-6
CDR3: ASSLSEGNQPQH

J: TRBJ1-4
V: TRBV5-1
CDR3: ASSYFGTETPNEKLF

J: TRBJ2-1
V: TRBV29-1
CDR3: SYYSGTSGSLSYNEQF

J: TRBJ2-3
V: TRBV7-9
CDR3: ASSSLARELTDTQY

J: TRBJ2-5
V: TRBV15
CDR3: ATSRPEEKTQY

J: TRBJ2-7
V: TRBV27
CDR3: ASSLPPGEGAYEQY

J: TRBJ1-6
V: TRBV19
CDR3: ASSIKQGNSPLH

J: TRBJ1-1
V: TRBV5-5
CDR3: ASSFTGGSTEAF

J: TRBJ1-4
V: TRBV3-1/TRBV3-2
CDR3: ASSTRGGTAEKLF

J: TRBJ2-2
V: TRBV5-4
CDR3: ASSPRYGSDTGELF

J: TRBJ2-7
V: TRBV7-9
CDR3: ASSFGGGFEQY

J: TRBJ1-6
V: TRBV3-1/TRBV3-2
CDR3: ASSQGKDRASGNSPLH

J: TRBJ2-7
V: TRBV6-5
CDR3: ASRPDSYEQY

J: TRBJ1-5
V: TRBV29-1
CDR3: SVSTGPGQPQH

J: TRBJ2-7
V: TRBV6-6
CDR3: ASRKEPTERYEQY

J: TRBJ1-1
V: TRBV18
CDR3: ASSQAGTGTNTEAF

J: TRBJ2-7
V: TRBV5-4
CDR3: ASSLVAGGPYEQY

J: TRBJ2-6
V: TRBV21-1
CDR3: ASSARQGLFSGANVLT

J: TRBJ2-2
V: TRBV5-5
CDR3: ASSPWTGGTGELF

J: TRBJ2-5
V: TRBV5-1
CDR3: ASSLAGLETQY

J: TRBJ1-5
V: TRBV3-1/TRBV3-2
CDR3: ASARSQVLLRQPSRNQPQH